Following are 7 T cell receptor beta chains from one sample sequenced in a study of blood T cell repertoires in COVID-19. The method was immunoSEQ multiplex PCR; TCRdb's version includes in-frame clones alone and lacks a portion of them. The table records a few hundred thousand clones, almost 90% of them present only once. Sequencing was carried out using peripheral blood. These receptors all come from a woman aged 25 to 39 with COVID-19, enrolled during active disease.

The chain uses TRBV15 and TRBJ2-5; TRBD2 aligns across 7 bases. The CDR3 length is 15 residues. In germline, CDR1 is LNHNV, CDR2 YYDKDF (reference sequence). J lost 2 bases, V lost 0 bases, and 3 bases had no gene match. The CDR3 sequence: CATSRDVGGQETQYF. The CDR3 nucleotides are TGTGCCACCAGCAGAGATGTGGGGGGGCAAGAGACCCAGTACTTC. Full variable domain (missing parts from reference TRBV15 and TRBJ2-5): DAMVIQNPRYQVTQFGKPVTLSCSQTLNHNVMYWYQQKSSQAPKLLFHYYDKDFNNEADTPDNFQSRRPNTSFCFLDIRSPGLGDTAMYLCATSRDVGGQETQYFGPGTRLLVL.

This chain uses TRBV2 with TRBJ2-7, with 9 bases fitting TRBD1. With V trimmed by 8 bases and J by 5 bases, 10 bases remained unmatched. Germline V gene data show CDR1 as SNHLY and CDR2 as FYNNEI. The CDR3 extends over 14 amino acids. CDR3 nucleotide sequence: TGTGCCAGCGTTCCGGGACAGGGCAGCCACGAGCAGTACTTC. This gives the protein CASVPGQGSHEQYF.

The chain links TRBV7-4 to TRBJ2-1; tentative D call: TRBD2 (5 bases). This CDR3 region has 17 residues. Trimming shortened V by 2 bases and J by 6 bases, and 20 bases separated the two germline ends. CDR1 is SGHVT, CDR2 SQSDAQ, per germline. The CDR3 spells CASSLKSRTPGGNEQFF. The CDR3 bases are TGTGCCAGCAGCTTAAAATCGAGGACTCCTGGAGGCAATGAGCAGTTCTTC.

The chain carries TRBV11-2 and TRBJ1-4; TRBD1 matches at 7 bases. After removal of 5 bases from V and 4 bases from J, the junction contained 7 bases not matched to a gene. Germline CDR1 and CDR2: SGHAT and FQNNGV. This CDR3 region has 15 residues. Here the CDR3 DNA reads TGTGCCAGCAGCCCCGGGACAGCCCATAATGAAAAACTGTTTTTT. Its protein is CASSPGTAHNEKLFF.

CDR3 nucleotide sequence: TGCGCCAGCAGCCGGGGACAGCCAAACACTGAAGCTTTCTTT. It specifies CASSRGQPNTEAFF. The chain employs TRBV5-1 and TRBJ1-1, with TRBD1 matching 7 bases. V trimming: 4 bases; J trimming: 2 bases; junction bases outside the gene matches: 5. CDR1 and CDR2 from the germline V gene are SGHRS and YFSETQ. The CDR3 is 14 amino acids.

This rearrangement joins TRBV10-3 to TRBJ1-2; D is ambiguous. Deletions cut 9 bases from V and 2 bases from J, with 7 bases between. This CDR3 contains 11 residues. Germline V gene sequence: CDR1 ENHRY, CDR2 SYGVKD. In DNA, the CDR3 is TGTGCCATTCAGGAAAACTATGGCTACACCTTC. Its translation is CAIQENYGYTF.

The chain links TRBV19 to TRBJ1-5; 7 nucleotides agree with TRBD1. This CDR3 is built from 14 residues. Germline V gene sequence: CDR1 LNHDA, CDR2 SQIVND (reference sequence). Trimming removed 5 bases from V and 6 bases from J; junction bases left unmatched: 7. The CDR3 spells CASSPNRGSQPQHF. Here the CDR3 DNA reads TGTGCCAGTAGTCCCAACAGGGGAAGTCAGCCCCAGCATTTT.